One and the same sample provided the 9 T cell receptor beta chains below, sequenced in a study of cytomegalovirus exposure and HLA in healthy donors. PCR used 60 Vbeta primers and 13 Jbeta primers. Method: immunoSEQ multiplex PCR; TCRdb's copy keeps in-frame clones and lacks some. The table has more than 110,000 clones, less than 10% seen once. Sequenced: PBMCs. These receptors all come from a man between 45 and 60 years old in good health and CMV-seronegative.

The gene calls are TRBV7-8 and TRBJ2-4, with 9 bases lining up with TRBD1. The junction had 8 bases not matched to a gene; V was cut back by 5 bases and J by 15 bases. The CDR3 consists of 12 residues. Germline assignment: CDR1 SGHVS and CDR2 FQNEAQ. The CDR3 is CASSASGTGLYF. As DNA, the CDR3 is TGTGCCAGCAGCGCATCCGGGACAGGGCTGTACTTC.

This clone has more than one count but fewer than ten. This rearrangement joins TRBV9 to TRBJ2-7; D is perhaps TRBD1 (5 bases). Per the germline V gene, CDR1 is SGDLS and CDR2 is YYNGEE. The CDR3 is 14 amino acids. V dropped 2 bases and J dropped 6 bases, with 15 bases sitting between them. The CDR3: CASSVSAEGVEQYF. Here the CDR3 DNA reads TGTGCCAGCAGCGTCTCGGCCGAAGGGGTCGAGCAGTACTTC.

This clone was detected a few times. Relative to the germline gene, one junction end is altered; a read error may explain this. The chain has TRBV20-1 and TRBJ2-7; 8 bases are shared with TRBD1. Germline CDR1 is DFQATT and CDR2 is SNEGSKA (reference sequence). The CDR3 spans 11 residues. The CDR3 is CSVGKEGRGPF. As DNA, the CDR3 is TGCAGTGTGGGGAAAGAGGGCAGGGGGCCCTTC.

This clone was recorded a few times. CDR3 sequence: CASSLSTSGHTGELFF. In DNA form, the CDR3 reads TGTGCCAGCAGCTTATCCACTAGCGGACACACCGGGGAGCTGTTTTTT. This chain links TRBV7-6 with TRBJ2-2; 8 bases line up with TRBD2. CDR1 is SGHVS and CDR2 is FNYEAQ in the germline V gene. This CDR3 is 16 amino acids long. V trimming: 2 bases; J trimming: 3 bases; junction bases outside the gene matches: 5.

A remark on this clone: The sample holds other DNA sequences that translate to the same CDR3. CDR3: CASSYSRVGNTEAFF. The CDR3 DNA sequence: TGTGCCAGCAGTTACTCGAGGGTTGGGAACACTGAAGCTTTCTTT. The V and J genes are TRBV6-5 and TRBJ1-1; D unclear. The CDR3 has 15 amino acids. The germline V and J ends were trimmed by 0 bases and 1 base, with 9 bases remaining between them. The germline V gene has CDR1 MNHEY and CDR2 SVGAGI.

The sample holds a few counts of this clone. The V and J genes are TRBV6-4 and TRBJ1-6; possibly TRBD1 for D (5 bases). The CDR3 consists of 14 residues. Trimming left V 3 bases short and J 7 bases short, with 10 bases between. Germline V gives CDR1 MRHNA, CDR2 SNTAGT. The CDR3 spells CASSELDKNSPLHF. CDR3 nucleotide sequence: TGTGCCAGCAGTGAGCTGGACAAAAATTCACCCCTCCACTTT.

This chain connects TRBV6-6 to TRBJ1-5; 8 nucleotides match TRBD1. The CDR3 sequence is 14 residues long. The ends lost 5 bases at V and 6 bases at J; junction bases unmatched: 6. Germline loops: CDR1 MNHNY, CDR2 SVGAGI (reference sequence). CDR3 protein: CASSGQGRSQPQHF. As DNA, the CDR3 is TGTGCCAGCAGTGGACAGGGAAGGAGTCAGCCCCAGCATTTT.

The chain couples TRBV7-2 to TRBJ1-3; the match to TRBD1 covers 7 bases. Germline CDR1 is SGHTA and CDR2 is FQGNSA. The CDR3 length is 17 residues. The V and J ends lost 5 bases and 4 bases, in that order; junction bases with no gene match: 14. The CDR3 is CASSQNIRPGQGNTIYF. The CDR3 coding sequence is TGTGCCAGCAGCCAAAATATTCGGCCGGGACAGGGAAACACCATATATTTT.

About this clone: At the DNA level, this CDR3 is encoded by other sequences in the same sample as well. The chain joins TRBV27 to TRBJ2-7; 14 bases line up with TRBD2. Germline V gene sequence: CDR1 MNHEY, CDR2 SMNVEV (reference sequence). The CDR3 covers 14 residues. Trimming cost V 4 bases and J 5 bases; bases outside gene matches: 1. CDR3 sequence reads: CASSSGLAGDEQYF. As DNA, the CDR3 is TGTGCCAGCAGTTCGGGACTAGCGGGAGACGAGCAGTACTTC.